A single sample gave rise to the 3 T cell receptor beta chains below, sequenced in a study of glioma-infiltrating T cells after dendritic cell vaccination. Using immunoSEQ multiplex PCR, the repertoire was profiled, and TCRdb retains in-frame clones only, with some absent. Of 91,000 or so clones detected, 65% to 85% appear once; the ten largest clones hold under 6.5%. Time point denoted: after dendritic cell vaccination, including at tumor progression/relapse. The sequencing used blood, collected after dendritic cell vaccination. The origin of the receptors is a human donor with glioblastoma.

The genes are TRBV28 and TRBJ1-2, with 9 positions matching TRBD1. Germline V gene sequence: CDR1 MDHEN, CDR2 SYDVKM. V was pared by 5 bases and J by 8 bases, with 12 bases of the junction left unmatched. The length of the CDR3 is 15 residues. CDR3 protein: CASSPWTGASRGYTF. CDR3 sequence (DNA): TGTGCCAGCAGTCCGTGGACAGGGGCCTCGAGGGGCTACACCTTC.

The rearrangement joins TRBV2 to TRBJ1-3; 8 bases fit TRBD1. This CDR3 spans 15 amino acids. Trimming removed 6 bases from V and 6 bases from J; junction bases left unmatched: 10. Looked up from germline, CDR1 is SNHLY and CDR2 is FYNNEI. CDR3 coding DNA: TGTGCCAGCAGCTACTTGACAGGGGCTGAAAACACCATATATTTT. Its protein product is CASSYLTGAENTIYF.

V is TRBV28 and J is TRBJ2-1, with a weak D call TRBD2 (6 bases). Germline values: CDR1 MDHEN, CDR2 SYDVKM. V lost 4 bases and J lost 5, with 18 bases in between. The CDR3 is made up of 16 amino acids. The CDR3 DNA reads TGTGCCAGCAGTTCTAGGAGGGGATTAGGGAACAATGAGCAGTTCTTC. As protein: CASSSRRGLGNNEQFF.